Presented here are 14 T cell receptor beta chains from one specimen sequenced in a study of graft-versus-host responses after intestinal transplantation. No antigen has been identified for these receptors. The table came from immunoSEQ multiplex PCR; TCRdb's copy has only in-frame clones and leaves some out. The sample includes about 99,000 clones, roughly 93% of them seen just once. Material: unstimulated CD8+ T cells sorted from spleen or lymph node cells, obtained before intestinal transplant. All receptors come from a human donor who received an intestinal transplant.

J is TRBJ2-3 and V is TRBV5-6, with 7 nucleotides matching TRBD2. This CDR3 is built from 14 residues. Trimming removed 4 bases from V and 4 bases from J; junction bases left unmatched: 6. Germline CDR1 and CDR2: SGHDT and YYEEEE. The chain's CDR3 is CASSPPSGSDTQYF. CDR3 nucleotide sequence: TGTGCCAGCAGCCCGCCTAGCGGCTCAGATACGCAGTATTTT.

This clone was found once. The CDR3 DNA reads TGTGCCAGTACCATCGGCATTTTCACTGAAGCTTTCTTT. Its protein is CASTIGIFTEAFF. The chain has TRBV19 and TRBJ1-1, with no clear D. The germline CDR1 and CDR2 sequences are LNHDA and SQIVND (reference sequence). V was shortened by 7 bases and J by 4 bases, with 13 bases between the two germline ends. The CDR3 totals 13 residues.

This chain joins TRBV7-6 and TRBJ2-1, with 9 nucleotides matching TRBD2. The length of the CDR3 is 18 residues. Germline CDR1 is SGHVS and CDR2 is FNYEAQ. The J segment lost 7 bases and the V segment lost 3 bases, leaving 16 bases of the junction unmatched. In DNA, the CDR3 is TGTGCCAGCAGCTTTGGCGGGGCGGGGGGGCCCAGGTTGAATGAGCAGTTCTTC. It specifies CASSFGGAGGPRLNEQFF.

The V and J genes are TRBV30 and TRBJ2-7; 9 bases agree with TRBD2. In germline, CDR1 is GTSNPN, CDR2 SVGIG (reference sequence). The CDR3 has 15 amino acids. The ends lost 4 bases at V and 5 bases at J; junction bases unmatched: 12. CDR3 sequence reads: CAWNNPGTSYHEQYF. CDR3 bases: TGTGCCTGGAACAACCCCGGGACTAGCTACCACGAGCAGTACTTC.

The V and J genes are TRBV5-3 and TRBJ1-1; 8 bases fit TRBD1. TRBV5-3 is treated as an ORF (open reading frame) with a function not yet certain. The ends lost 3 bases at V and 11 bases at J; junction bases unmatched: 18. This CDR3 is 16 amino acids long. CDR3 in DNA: TGTGCCAGAAGCTCGATACCGGGACAGGACACCGCCGGTGCTTTCTTT. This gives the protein CARSSIPGQDTAGAFF.

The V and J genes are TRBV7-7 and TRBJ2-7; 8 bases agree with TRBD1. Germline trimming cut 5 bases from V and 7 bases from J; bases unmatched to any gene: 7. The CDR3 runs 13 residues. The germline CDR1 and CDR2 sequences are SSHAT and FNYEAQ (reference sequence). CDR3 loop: CASSQNRGEEQYF. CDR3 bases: TGTGCCAGCAGCCAGAACAGGGGGGAGGAGCAGTACTTC.

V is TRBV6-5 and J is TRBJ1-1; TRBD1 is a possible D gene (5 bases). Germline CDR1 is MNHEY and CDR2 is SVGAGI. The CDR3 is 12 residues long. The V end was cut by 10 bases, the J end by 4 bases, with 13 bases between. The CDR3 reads CATRTTGTEAFF. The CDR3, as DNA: TGTGCCACCCGGACCACAGGCACTGAAGCTTTCTTT.

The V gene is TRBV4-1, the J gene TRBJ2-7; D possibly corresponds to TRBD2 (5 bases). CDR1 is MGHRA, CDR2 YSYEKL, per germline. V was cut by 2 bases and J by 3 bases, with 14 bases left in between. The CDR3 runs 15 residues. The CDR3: CASSQIPDFGYEQYF. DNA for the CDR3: TGCGCCAGCAGCCAAATCCCGGACTTCGGCTACGAGCAGTACTTC.

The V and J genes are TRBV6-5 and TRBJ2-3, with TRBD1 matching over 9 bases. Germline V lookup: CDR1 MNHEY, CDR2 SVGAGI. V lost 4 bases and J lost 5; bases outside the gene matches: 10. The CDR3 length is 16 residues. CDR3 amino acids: CASSSKTGGDGDTQYF. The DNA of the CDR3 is TGTGCCAGCAGTTCTAAAACAGGGGGCGACGGAGATACGCAGTATTTT.

The CDR3 protein is CATTSPQGVYGYTF. CDR3 DNA sequence: TGTGCCACCACCTCCCCCCAGGGAGTTTATGGCTACACCTTC. The V call is TRBV15, the J call TRBJ1-2; weak D call: TRBD1 (5 bases). Germline values: CDR1 LNHNV, CDR2 YYDKDF (reference sequence). Trimming cost V 7 bases and J 5 bases, with 17 bases left between them. The CDR3 sequence is 14 residues long.

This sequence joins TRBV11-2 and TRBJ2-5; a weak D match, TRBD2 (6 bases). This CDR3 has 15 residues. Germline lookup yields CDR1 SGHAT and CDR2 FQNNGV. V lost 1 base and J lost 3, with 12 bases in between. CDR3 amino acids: CASSLGGVREETQYF. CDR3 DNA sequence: TGTGCCAGCAGCTTAGGGGGGGTTCGAGAAGAGACCCAGTACTTC.

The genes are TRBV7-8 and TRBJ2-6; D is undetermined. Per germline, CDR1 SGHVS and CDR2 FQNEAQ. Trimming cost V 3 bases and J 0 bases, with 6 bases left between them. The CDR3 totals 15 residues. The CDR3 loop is CASSLGSSGANVLTF. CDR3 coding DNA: TGTGCCAGCAGCTTGGGAAGCTCTGGGGCCAACGTCCTGACTTTC.

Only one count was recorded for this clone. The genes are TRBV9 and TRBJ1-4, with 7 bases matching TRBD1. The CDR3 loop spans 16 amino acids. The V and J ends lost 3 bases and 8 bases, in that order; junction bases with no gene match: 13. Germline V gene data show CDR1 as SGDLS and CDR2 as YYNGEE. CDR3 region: CASSGGTDLLGEKLFF. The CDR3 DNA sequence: TGTGCCAGCAGCGGCGGGACAGACCTTCTAGGGGAAAAACTGTTTTTT.

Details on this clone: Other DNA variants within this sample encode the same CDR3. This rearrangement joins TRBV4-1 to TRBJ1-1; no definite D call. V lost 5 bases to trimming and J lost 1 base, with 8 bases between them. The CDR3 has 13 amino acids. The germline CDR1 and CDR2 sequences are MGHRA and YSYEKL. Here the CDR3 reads CASSAGSNTEAFF. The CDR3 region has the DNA TGCGCCAGCAGCGCAGGCTCGAACACTGAAGCTTTCTTT.